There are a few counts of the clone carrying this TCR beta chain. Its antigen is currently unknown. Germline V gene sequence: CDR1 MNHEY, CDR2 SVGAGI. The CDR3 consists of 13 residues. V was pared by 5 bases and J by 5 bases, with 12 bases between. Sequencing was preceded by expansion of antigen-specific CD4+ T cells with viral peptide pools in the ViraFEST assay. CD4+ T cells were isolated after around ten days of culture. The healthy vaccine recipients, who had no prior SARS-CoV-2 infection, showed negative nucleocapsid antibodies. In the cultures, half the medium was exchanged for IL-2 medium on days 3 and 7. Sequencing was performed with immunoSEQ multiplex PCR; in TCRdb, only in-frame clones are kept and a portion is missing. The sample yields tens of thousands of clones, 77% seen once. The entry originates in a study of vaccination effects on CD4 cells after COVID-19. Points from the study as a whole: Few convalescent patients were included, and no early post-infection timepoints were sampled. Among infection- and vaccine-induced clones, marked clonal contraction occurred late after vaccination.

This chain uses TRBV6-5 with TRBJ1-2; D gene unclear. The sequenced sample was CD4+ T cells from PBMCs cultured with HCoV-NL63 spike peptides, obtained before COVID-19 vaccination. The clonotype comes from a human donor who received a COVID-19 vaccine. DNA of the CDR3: TGTGCCAGCAGTCTTTTACCCCTTTATGGCTACACCTTC. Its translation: CASSLLPLYGYTF.